Sequencing of this TCR beta chain was carried out in a study of blood T cell repertoires in COVID-19. The protocol was immunoSEQ multiplex PCR, while the TCRdb copy is restricted to in-frame clones and leaves out a portion. The data contain 200,000 to 250,000 clones, approximately 89% of them singletons. This CDR3 is built from 15 residues. Germline CDR1 is KGHDR and CDR2 is SFDVKD. With V trimmed by 5 bases and J by 3 bases, 5 bases remained unmatched. This clone was found once. The chain uses TRBV24-1 and TRBJ2-3; 9 positions agree with TRBD1. The receptor was derived from a woman in her twenties or thirties who had been exposed to COVID-19. Sequencing input: PBMCs or T cells enriched from blood (not recorded which). Here the CDR3 reads CATSVGGQGTDTQYF. The CDR3 region has the DNA TGTGCCACCAGTGTCGGGGGACAGGGAACAGATACGCAGTATTTT.